This entry is about one TCR beta chain. TCRdb's table, derived via immunoSEQ multiplex PCR, lists solely in-frame clones and lacks some. The sample lists approximately 78,000 clones; roughly 92% were seen once. These data originate in a study of technical replicates of blood from a few donors. V was pared by 7 bases and J by 4 bases, with 13 bases between. From germline, CDR1 is SGHAT and CDR2 FQDESV (reference sequence). The CDR3 has 13 residues. The genes are TRBV11-1 and TRBJ1-1; D is unresolved. Source material: T cells isolated from PBMCs. The sequence came from a human donor in good health. The CDR3, as DNA: TGTGCCAGCAACCCAATGGGAGGCACTGAAGCTTTCTTT. Amino acid sequence: CASNPMGGTEAFF.